The T cell receptor (beta chain) described here comes from a study of shared clonotypes between healthy human individuals. The study's findings and limits: Among the subsets, naive ones generally showed larger estimated richness than memory ones.

The V and J ends lost 3 bases and 3 bases respectively, with 12 bases between them. Germline assignment: CDR1 SNHLY and CDR2 FYNNEI. This CDR3 has 14 amino acids. With respect to this clone: Its cognate antigen is unknown.

This table comes from immunoSEQ multiplex PCR, and its TCRdb copy is limited to in-frame clones, with some not included. The sample includes about 1.1 million clones, around three quarters seen only once; the top ten take approximately 0.9%. V usage is TRBV2 and J usage is TRBJ2-7; no reliable D call. The TCR originated in a man in his late teens or twenties in good health. Some clones in this sample may be carry-over from other donors' samples. Sample: memory CD4+ T cells from PBMCs. The subset here: CD45RA-negative fraction. CDR3 coding DNA: TGTGCCAGCAGTGACCACGACTCTAACTACGAGCAGTACTTC. Its protein product is CASSDHDSNYEQYF.